This TCR beta chain was observed in a study of T cells in Graves' hyperthyroidism and ophthalmopathy. Orbital computed tomography, thyroid ultrasound, serum thyroxine and TRAb, and clinical symptoms together informed the diagnoses. RNA transcripts gave rise to amplified TCR beta CDR3 regions. RT-PCR in the first round (using the HTBI primer set) targeted the TCR CDR3. TCRdb called the multiplex PCR reads again in MiXCR, with one record for every CDR3 protein. Seen here are 450,000 to 600,000 distinct CDR3 sequences, less than 20% observed once, and the top ten hold over 45%. Points on this clonotype: This sequence may be a read error, since a much larger clone differs from it by one base.

CDR3 size: 16 residues. Between the trimmed V and J ends, which lost 5 bases and 7 bases, there was a span of 24 bases. Germline-derived CDR1 and CDR2 are MNHEY and SVGEGT. The specimen sequenced was blood. The receptor was isolated from a man aged 40-49 years with Graves' ophthalmopathy. The chain couples TRBV6-2 or TRBV6-3 to TRBJ2-7, with a tentative D call TRBD1 (5 bases). The chain's CDR3 is CASSPAAAGSYVEQYF. Written as DNA, the CDR3 is TGTGCCAGCAGTCCGGCGGCGGCAGGGTCTTACGTGGAGCAGTACTTC.